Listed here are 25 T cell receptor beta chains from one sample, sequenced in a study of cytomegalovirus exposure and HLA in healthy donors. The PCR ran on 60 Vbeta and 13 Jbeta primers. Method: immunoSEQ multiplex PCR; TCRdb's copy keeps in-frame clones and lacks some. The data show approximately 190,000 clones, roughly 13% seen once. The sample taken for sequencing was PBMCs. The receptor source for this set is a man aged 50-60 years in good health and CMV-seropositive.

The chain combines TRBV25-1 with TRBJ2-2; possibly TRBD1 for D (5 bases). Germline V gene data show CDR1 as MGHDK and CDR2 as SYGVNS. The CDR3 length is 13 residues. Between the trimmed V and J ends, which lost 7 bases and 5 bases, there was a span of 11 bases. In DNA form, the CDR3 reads TGTGCCAGCAAGTGGCAGGGAACCGGGGAGCTGTTTTTT. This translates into CASKWQGTGELFF.

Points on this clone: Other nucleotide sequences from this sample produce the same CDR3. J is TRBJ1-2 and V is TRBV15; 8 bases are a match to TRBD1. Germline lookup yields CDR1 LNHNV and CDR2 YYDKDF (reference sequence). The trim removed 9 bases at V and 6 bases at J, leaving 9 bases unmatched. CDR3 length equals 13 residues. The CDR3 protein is CATSFDRGNGYTF. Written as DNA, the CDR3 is TGTGCCACAAGCTTCGACAGGGGAAATGGCTACACCTTC.

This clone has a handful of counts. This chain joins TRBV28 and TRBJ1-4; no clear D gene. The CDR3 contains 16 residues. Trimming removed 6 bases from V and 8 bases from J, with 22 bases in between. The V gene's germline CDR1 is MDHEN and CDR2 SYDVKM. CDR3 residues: CASSSLPGRAGEKLFF. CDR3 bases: TGTGCCAGCAGCTCGCTCCCGGGCCGGGCGGGCGAAAAACTGTTTTTT.

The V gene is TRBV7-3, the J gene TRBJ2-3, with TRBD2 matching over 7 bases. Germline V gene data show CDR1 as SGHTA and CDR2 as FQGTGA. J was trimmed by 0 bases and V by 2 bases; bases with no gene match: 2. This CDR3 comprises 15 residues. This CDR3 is CASSLLAASTDTQYF. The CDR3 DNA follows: TGTGCCAGCAGCTTACTAGCGGCTAGCACAGATACGCAGTATTTT.

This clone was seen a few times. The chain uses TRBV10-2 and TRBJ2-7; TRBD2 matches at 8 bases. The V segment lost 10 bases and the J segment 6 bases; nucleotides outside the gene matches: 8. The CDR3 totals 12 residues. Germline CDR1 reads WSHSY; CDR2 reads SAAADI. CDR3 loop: CATRSGGAEQYV. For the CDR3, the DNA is TGCGCCACCCGAAGCGGGGGCGCCGAGCAGTACGTC.

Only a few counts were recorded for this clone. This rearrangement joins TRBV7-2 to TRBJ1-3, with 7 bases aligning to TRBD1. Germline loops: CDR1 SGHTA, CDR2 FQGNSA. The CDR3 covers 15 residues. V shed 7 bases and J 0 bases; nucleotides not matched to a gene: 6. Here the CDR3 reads CASTKQGNSGNTIYF. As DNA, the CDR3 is TGTGCCAGCACAAAACAGGGGAACTCTGGAAACACCATATATTTT.

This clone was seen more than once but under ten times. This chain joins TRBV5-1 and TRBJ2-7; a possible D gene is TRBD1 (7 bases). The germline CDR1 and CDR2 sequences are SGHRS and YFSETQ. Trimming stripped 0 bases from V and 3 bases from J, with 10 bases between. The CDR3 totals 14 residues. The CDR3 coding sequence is TGCGCCAGCAGCTTGGGCGGGACAGTCTACGAGCAGTACTTC. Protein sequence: CASSLGGTVYEQYF.

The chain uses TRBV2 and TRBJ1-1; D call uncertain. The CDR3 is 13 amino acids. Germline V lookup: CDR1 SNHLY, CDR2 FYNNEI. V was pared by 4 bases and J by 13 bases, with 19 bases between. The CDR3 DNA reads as TGTGCCAGCAGTGCTTCGGGAGGCGGGCTGGGTTTCTTT. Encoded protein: CASSASGGGLGFF.

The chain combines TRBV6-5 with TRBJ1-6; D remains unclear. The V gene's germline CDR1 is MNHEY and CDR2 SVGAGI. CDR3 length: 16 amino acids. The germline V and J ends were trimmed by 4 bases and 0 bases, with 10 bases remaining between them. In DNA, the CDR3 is TGTGCCAGCAGTTTGAGTGGGAGCTCCTATAATTCACCCCTCCACTTT. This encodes CASSLSGSSYNSPLHF.

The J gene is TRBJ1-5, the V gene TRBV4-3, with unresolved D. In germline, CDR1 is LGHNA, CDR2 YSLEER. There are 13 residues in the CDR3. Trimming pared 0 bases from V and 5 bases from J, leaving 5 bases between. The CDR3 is CASSQDRYQPQHF. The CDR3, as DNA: TGCGCCAGCAGCCAAGATCGGTATCAGCCCCAGCATTTT.

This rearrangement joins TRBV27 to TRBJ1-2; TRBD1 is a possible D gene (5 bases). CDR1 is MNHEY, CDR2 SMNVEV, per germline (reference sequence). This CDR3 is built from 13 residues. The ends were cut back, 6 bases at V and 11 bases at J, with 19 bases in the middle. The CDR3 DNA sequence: TGTGCCAGCAGCCCGACTCGGGACTCCCGATACACCTTC. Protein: CASSPTRDSRYTF.

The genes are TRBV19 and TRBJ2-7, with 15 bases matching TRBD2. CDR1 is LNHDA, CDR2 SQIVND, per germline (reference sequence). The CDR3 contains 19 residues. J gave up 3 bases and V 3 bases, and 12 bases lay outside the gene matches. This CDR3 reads CASSIRTSGGALTHYEQYV. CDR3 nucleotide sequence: TGTGCCAGTAGTATCCGGACTAGCGGGGGGGCCTTAACCCACTACGAGCAGTACGTC.

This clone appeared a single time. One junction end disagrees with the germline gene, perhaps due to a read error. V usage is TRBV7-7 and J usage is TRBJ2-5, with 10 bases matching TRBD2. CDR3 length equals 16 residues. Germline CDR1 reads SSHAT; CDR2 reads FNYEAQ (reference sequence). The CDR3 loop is CASSLALAGAQETQYF. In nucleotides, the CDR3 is TGTGCTAGCAGCTTAGCGCTAGCGGGGGCCCAAGAGACCCAGTACTTC.

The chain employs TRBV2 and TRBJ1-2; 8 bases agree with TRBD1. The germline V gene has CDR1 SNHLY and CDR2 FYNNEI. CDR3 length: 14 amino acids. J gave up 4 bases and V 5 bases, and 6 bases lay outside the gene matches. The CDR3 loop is CASSPGQGVYGYTF. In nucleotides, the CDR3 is TGTGCCAGCAGTCCCGGACAGGGTGTCTATGGCTACACCTTC.

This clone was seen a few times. The CDR3 sequence is CASKGAKTGELFF. CDR3 nucleotide sequence: TGTGCCAGTAAGGGGGCTAAGACCGGGGAGCTGTTTTTT. The chain carries TRBV19 and TRBJ2-2; 7 bases are a match to TRBD1. Per germline, CDR1 LNHDA and CDR2 SQIVND (reference sequence). The CDR3 runs 13 residues. V lost 7 bases to trimming and J lost 5 bases; unmatched junction nucleotides: 4.

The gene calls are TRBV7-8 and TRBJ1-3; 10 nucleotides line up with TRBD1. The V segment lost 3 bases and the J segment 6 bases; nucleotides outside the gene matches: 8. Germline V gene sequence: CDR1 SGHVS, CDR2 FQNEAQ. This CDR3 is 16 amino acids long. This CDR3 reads CASSFGQGVLINTIYF. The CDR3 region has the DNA TGTGCCAGCAGCTTCGGACAGGGGGTTTTAATAAACACCATATATTTT.

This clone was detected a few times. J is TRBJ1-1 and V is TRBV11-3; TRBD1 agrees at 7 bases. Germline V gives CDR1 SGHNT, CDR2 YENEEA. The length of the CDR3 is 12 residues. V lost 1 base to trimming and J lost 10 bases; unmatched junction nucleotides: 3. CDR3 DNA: TGTGCCAGCAGCTTAGGGCAGGGGGGAGCTTTCTTT. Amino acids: CASSLGQGGAFF.

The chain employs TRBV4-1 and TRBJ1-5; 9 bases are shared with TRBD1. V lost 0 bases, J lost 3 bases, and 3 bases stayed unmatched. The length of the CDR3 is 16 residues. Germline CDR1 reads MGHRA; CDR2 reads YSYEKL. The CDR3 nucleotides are TGCGCCAGCAGCCAAGATTGGACAGGGGACAATCAGCCCCAGCATTTT. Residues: CASSQDWTGDNQPQHF.

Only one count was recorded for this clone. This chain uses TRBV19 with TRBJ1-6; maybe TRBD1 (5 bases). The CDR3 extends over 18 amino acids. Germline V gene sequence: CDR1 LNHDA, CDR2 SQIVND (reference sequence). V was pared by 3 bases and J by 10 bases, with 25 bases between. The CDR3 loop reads CASSISVTGLRMGSPLHF. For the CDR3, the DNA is TGTGCCAGTAGTATCTCTGTAACAGGCCTACGAATGGGGTCACCCCTCCACTTT.

CDR3 sequence: CASSFRSGANVLTF. For the CDR3, the DNA is TGTGCCAGCAGCTTTCGCTCTGGGGCCAACGTCCTGACTTTC. The J gene is TRBJ2-6, the V gene TRBV11-3; D remains ambiguous. Germline CDR1 is SGHNT and CDR2 is YENEEA. The V and J ends lost 3 bases and 0 bases respectively, with 3 bases between them. This CDR3 region has 14 residues.

The chain's CDR3 is CAWSARQGWDSNQPQHF. The CDR3 DNA follows: TGTGCCTGGAGTGCCCGACAGGGATGGGATAGCAATCAGCCCCAGCATTTT. V and J are TRBV30 and TRBJ1-5, with 7 bases identical to TRBD1. V trimming: 1 base; J trimming: 0 bases; junction bases outside the gene matches: 9. The CDR3 sequence is 17 residues long. The V gene's germline CDR1 is GTSNPN and CDR2 SVGIG (reference sequence).

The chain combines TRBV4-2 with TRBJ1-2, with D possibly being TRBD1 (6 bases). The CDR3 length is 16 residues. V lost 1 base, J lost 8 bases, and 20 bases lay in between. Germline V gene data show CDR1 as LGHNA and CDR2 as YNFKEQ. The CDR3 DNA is TGTGCCAGCAGCCAAGTTGGCAGGGGCTCGTTTCGAGGCTACACCTTC. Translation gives CASSQVGRGSFRGYTF.

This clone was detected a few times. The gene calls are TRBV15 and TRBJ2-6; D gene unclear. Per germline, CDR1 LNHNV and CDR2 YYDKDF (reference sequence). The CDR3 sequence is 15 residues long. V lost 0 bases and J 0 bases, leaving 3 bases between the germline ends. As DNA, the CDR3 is TGTGCCACCAGCAGAGACTTCTCTGGGGCCAACGTCCTGACTTTC. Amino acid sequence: CATSRDFSGANVLTF.

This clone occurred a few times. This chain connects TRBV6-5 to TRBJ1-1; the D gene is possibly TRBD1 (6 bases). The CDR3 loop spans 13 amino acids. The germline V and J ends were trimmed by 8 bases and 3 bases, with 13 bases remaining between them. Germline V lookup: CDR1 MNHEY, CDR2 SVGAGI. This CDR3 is CASGQQGYTEAFF. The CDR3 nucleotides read TGTGCCAGCGGCCAACAGGGATACACTGAAGCTTTCTTT.

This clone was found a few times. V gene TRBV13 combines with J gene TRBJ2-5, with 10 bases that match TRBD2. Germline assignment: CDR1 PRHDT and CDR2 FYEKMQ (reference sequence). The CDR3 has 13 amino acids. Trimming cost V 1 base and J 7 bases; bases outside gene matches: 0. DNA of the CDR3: TGTGCCAGCAGCTTAGAGCGGGGGGGGACCCAGTACTTC. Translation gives CASSLERGGTQYF.